The rows below give T cell receptor beta chains drawn from one sample of a study of shared clonotypes between healthy human individuals. TCRdb keeps only in-frame clones here, not all; method: immunoSEQ multiplex PCR. The sample shows roughly 2.1 million clones, more than 85% of them seen only once. The sample consisted of naive CD8+ T cells from PBMCs. These receptors all stem from a man younger than 35 in good health. Some clones in this sample may be carry-over from other donors' samples. The CDR3 runs from the conserved cysteine through the conserved F or W. The D gene is left open where the match is weak. Clone size is given for some rows only: seen once, a few or many times, or a class if the clone is expanded.

CDR3 | DNA | D | V | size | J
CASSFARRNGYTF | TGTGCCAGCAGTTTTGCCCGACGGAATGGCTACACCTTC | . | TRBV28 | . | TRBJ1-2
CASSPPSGAYEQYF | TGTGCCAGCAGTCCACCTAGCGGCGCCTACGAGCAGTACTTC | TRBD2 | TRBV2 | . | TRBJ2-7
CASTADRGSYEQYF | TGTGCCAGCACCGCGGACAGGGGATCCTACGAGCAGTACTTC | TRBD1 | TRBV2 | . | TRBJ2-7
CAVLGGGNGYTF | TGCGCCGTACTGGGGGGCGGCAATGGCTACACCTTC | . | TRBV29-1 | . | TRBJ1-2
CASSLSGTLYEQYF | TGTGCCAGCAGCTTAAGCGGGACCCTCTACGAGCAGTACTTC | TRBD2 | TRBV5-6 | . | TRBJ2-7
CASSLEGQGGTEAFF | TGTGCCAGCAGCTTGGAGGGACAGGGTGGCACTGAAGCTTTCTTT | TRBD1 | TRBV5-5 | . | TRBJ1-1
CASSLVLAGNTGELFF | TGTGCCAGCAGCTTAGTACTAGCGGGGAACACCGGGGAGCTGTTTTTT | TRBD2 | TRBV7-2 | . | TRBJ2-2
CASRGPYSNQPQHF | TGTGCCTCCCGGGGTCCTTATAGCAATCAGCCCCAGCATTTT | . | TRBV6-5 | . | TRBJ1-5
CASSLWGQRTNQPQHF | TGTGCCAGCAGTTTATGGGGGCAGAGGACCAATCAGCCCCAGCATTTT | . | TRBV27 | . | TRBJ1-5
CASSSTSGSINEQFF | TGTGCCAGCAGTTCCACTAGCGGGAGTATCAATGAGCAGTTCTTC | TRBD2 | TRBV2 | . | TRBJ2-1
CASSLEASGIDGEQYF | TGTGCCAGCAGCTTAGAGGCTAGCGGGATAGACGGAGAGCAGTACTTC | TRBD2 | TRBV11-2 | . | TRBJ2-7
CASGRGYGADNEQFF | TGTGCTAGTGGGCGGGGGTATGGGGCAGACAATGAGCAGTTCTTC | TRBD2 | TRBV12-5 | . | TRBJ2-1
CASSPAQRNGYTF | TGTGCCAGCAGTCCCGCCCAGAGAAATGGCTACACCTTC | . | TRBV28 | . | TRBJ1-2
CASSQRGYNEQFF | TGTGCCAGCAGCCAACGGGGCTACAATGAGCAGTTCTTC | . | TRBV13 | . | TRBJ2-1
CASSVRETGELFF | TGTGCCAGCAGCGTTCGGGAGACCGGGGAGCTGTTTTTT | . | TRBV9 | once | TRBJ2-2
CASSLGRKVAGGSEQYF | TGTGCCAGCAGCTTAGGACGCAAAGTAGCGGGAGGGTCCGAGCAGTACTTC | TRBD2 | TRBV13 | . | TRBJ2-7
CASSVRWREGFADTQYF | TGTGCCAGCAGTGTCCGTTGGCGGGAGGGCTTTGCAGATACGCAGTATTTT | TRBD2 | TRBV6-1 | . | TRBJ2-3
CASSLSRSSYNEQFF | TGTGCCAGCAGTTTATCTAGGAGCTCCTACAATGAGCAGTTCTTC | . | TRBV28 | . | TRBJ2-1
CSVEDGRSYEQYF | TGCAGCGTTGAAGATGGGCGGTCCTACGAGCAGTACTTC | . | TRBV29-1 | . | TRBJ2-7
CASSSGGRGLYEQYF | TGTGCCAGCAGCTCAGGAGGCAGGGGGCTCTACGAGCAGTACTTC | TRBD1 | TRBV13 | . | TRBJ2-7
CASRNGGLAGRTGELFF | TGTGCCAGCAGGAATGGGGGACTAGCGGGACGCACCGGGGAGCTGTTTTTT | TRBD2 | TRBV14 | . | TRBJ2-2
CASSYSLGGYTF | TGTGCCAGCAGTTACTCTCTTGGTGGCTACACCTTC | . | TRBV6-6 | once | TRBJ1-2
CASSHRGLAGGYTYEQYF | TGTGCCAGCAGCCACCGGGGACTAGCGGGAGGGTATACCTACGAGCAGTACTTC | TRBD2 | TRBV5-4 | . | TRBJ2-7
CASSTPTPRTGGYEQYF | TGTGCCAGCTCCACCCCCACCCCAAGGACAGGGGGCTACGAGCAGTACTTC | TRBD1 | TRBV28 | . | TRBJ2-7
CASSRDGYYGYTF | TGTGCCAGCAGTAGGGACGGGTACTATGGCTACACCTTC | . | TRBV6-5 | . | TRBJ1-2
CASSEGTDNTGELFF | TGTGCCAGTAGTGAGGGGACAGACAACACCGGGGAGCTGTTTTTT | TRBD1 | TRBV19 | . | TRBJ2-2
CASSLGGYMNTEAFF | TGTGCCAGCAGCTTGGGGGGTTACATGAACACTGAAGCTTTCTTT | . | TRBV11-2 | . | TRBJ1-1
CASIFAGEQYF | TGTGCCAGCATCTTCGCCGGCGAGCAGTACTTC | . | TRBV6-5 | . | TRBJ2-7
CASSRRTGGGYEQYF | TGTGCCAGCAGTCGGAGGACAGGGGGCGGTTACGAGCAGTACTTC | TRBD1 | TRBV27 | . | TRBJ2-7
CASSLSPSGRSYEQYF | TGTGCCAGCAGCCTTAGCCCTAGCGGCCGCTCCTACGAGCAGTACTTC | TRBD2 | TRBV9 | . | TRBJ2-7
CASSVGATYEQYF | TGTGCCAGCAGCGTCGGGGCCACCTACGAGCAGTACTTC | . | TRBV11-2 | . | TRBJ2-7
CASSLGEETQYF | TGTGCCAGCAGCTTAGGGGAGGAGACCCAGTACTTC | . | TRBV11-2 | . | TRBJ2-5
CASSFTGLAAETQYF | TGTGCCAGCAGCTTCACGGGCCTAGCGGCAGAGACCCAGTACTTC | TRBD2 | TRBV7-2 | once | TRBJ2-5
CASSQGTGPEKLFF | TGCGCCAGCAGCCAAGGGACAGGGCCCGAAAAACTGTTTTTT | TRBD1 | TRBV4-3 | . | TRBJ1-4
CASSRTVNYGYTF | TGTGCCAGCAGCCGGACAGTTAACTATGGCTACACCTTC | . | TRBV5-6 | . | TRBJ1-2
CAWSVRGYEQYF | TGTGCCTGGAGTGTAAGAGGCTACGAGCAGTACTTC | . | TRBV30 | . | TRBJ2-7
CASSFSGTAFPADTQYF | TGTGCCAGCAGTTTTTCCGGGACGGCTTTCCCGGCAGATACGCAGTATTTT | . | TRBV27 | . | TRBJ2-3
CASSLAQWQSHPGGYGYTF | TGTGCCAGCAGTTTAGCTCAGTGGCAATCACATCCGGGTGGCTATGGCTACACCTTC | . | TRBV28 | . | TRBJ1-2
CASSPWTGAYEQYF | TGCGCCAGCAGCCCGTGGACAGGTGCCTACGAGCAGTACTTC | TRBD1 | TRBV5-1 | . | TRBJ2-7
CASSPPGKEAFF | TGTGCCAGCTCACCCCCCGGTAAGGAAGCTTTCTTT | . | TRBV18 | . | TRBJ1-1
CASSQDYQLAGAAGELFF | TGCGCCAGCAGCCAAGATTATCAACTAGCGGGAGCGGCCGGGGAGCTGTTTTTT | TRBD2 | TRBV4-1 | . | TRBJ2-2
CASSISSGNTIYF | TGTGCCAGTAGTATTAGCTCTGGAAACACCATATATTTT | . | TRBV19 | . | TRBJ1-3
CASSLGGTGDEQYF | TGTGCCAGCAGCTTAGGGGGTACAGGCGACGAGCAGTACTTC | . | TRBV7-3 | . | TRBJ2-7
CASSPQPRTTPNEKLFF | TGTGCCAGCTCACCCCAACCCCGGACCACCCCGAATGAAAAACTGTTTTTT | . | TRBV18 | once | TRBJ1-4
CASSRRSGVSYEQYF | TGTGCCAGCAGCCGTCGTAGCGGCGTCTCCTACGAGCAGTACTTC | . | TRBV11-3 | . | TRBJ2-7
CASSERGGFAEAFF | TGTGCCAGCAGTGAACGGGGGGGGTTCGCTGAAGCTTTCTTT | . | TRBV6-1 | . | TRBJ1-1
CASRGSGLYEQYF | TGTGCCAGTCGTGGTAGCGGCCTCTACGAGCAGTACTTC | . | TRBV19 | . | TRBJ2-7
CASSLGTSGRYEQFF | TGTGCCAGCAGCTTAGGGACTAGCGGGAGATATGAGCAGTTCTTC | TRBD2 | TRBV11-3 | . | TRBJ2-1
CASSERNEFGREKNIQYF | TGTGCCAGCAGTGAACGGAATGAGTTCGGCCGGGAAAAAAACATTCAGTACTTC | . | TRBV6-1 | . | TRBJ2-4
CASSFSQRTPMNTEAFF | TGCGCCAGCAGCTTCTCCCAAAGGACCCCAATGAACACTGAAGCTTTCTTT | . | TRBV5-1 | . | TRBJ1-1
CAWSVYPGLAGGQLRNEQFF | TGTGCCTGGAGTGTATATCCGGGACTAGCGGGAGGCCAGCTTCGGAATGAGCAGTTCTTC | TRBD2 | TRBV30 | . | TRBJ2-1